The table lists the clone carrying this T cell receptor (beta chain) with many counts. These data are taken from a study of neurological immune-mediated disorders. Per the germline V gene, CDR1 is MNHEY and CDR2 is SMNVEV (reference sequence). Trimming removed 4 bases from V and 1 base from J; junction bases left unmatched: 4. This CDR3 contains 16 residues. TCRdb called the 5' RACE reads again in MiXCR, with one record for every CDR3 protein. The sample has 50,000 or so distinct CDR3 sequences; roughly 24% are singletons. Unsorted libraries were prepared from 2 million PBMCs held at -80 C. The sequenced material came from PBMCs. The receptor was derived from a woman aged 70-85 years in good health. The chain employs TRBV27 and TRBJ2-1; 10 nucleotides line up with TRBD2. As DNA, the CDR3 is TGTGCCAGCAGTTCAATAGCGGGGGGATCCTACAATGAGCAGTTCTTC. Translation: CASSSIAGGSYNEQFF.